Presented here are 8 T cell receptor beta chains from one specimen sequenced in a study of blood T cell repertoires in COVID-19. The data were produced by immunoSEQ multiplex PCR, yet TCRdb's version contains in-frame clones alone and is incomplete. The data show some 490,000 clones, around nine tenths seen once. Sequencing was done on a sample of PBMCs or T cells enriched from blood (not recorded which). The receptors come from a woman in her fifties or sixties who had recovered from COVID-19.

The V and J genes are TRBV19 and TRBJ1-1, with 9 bases fitting TRBD1. V was pared by 2 bases and J by 5 bases, with 9 bases of the junction left unmatched. Germline CDR1 LNHDA, CDR2 SQIVND (reference sequence). The CDR3 extends over 16 amino acids. CDR3 region: CASSITATGGRTEAFF. CDR3 DNA: TGTGCCAGTAGTATAACTGCAACAGGGGGCAGGACTGAAGCTTTCTTT.

The V gene is TRBV6-5, the J gene TRBJ2-3; 9 nucleotides agree with TRBD1. V lost 7 bases, J lost 5 bases, and 10 bases stayed unmatched. Germline V gene data show CDR1 as MNHEY and CDR2 as SVGAGI. CDR3 size: 15 residues. CDR3 region: CASIPDRGVGDTQYF. CDR3 bases: TGTGCCAGCATTCCGGACAGGGGAGTCGGAGATACGCAGTATTTT.

DNA for the CDR3: TGTGCCAGCAGCGTAGCGAATACAGGGGGCCAATCCCCCCTCCACTTT. Residues: CASSVANTGGQSPLHF. The J gene is TRBJ1-6, the V gene TRBV9, with 9 bases aligning to TRBD1. Germline CDR1 SGDLS, CDR2 YYNGEE. This CDR3 has 16 residues. With V trimmed by 0 bases and J by 13 bases, 11 bases remained unmatched. Together with reference TRBV9 and TRBJ1-6, the CDR3 gives the full variable domain: DSGVTQTPKHLITATGQRVTLRCSPRSGDLSVYWYQQSLDQGLQFLIQYYNGEERAKGNILERFSAQQFPDLHSELNLSSLELGDSALYFCASSVANTGGQSPLHFGNGTRLTVT.

With regard to this clone: Other DNA sequences of this sample code for an identical CDR3. CDR3 nucleotide sequence: TGTGCCAGCAGCGTAGAGGCAGGGGGTCGGAATGAGCAGTTCTTC. This gives the protein CASSVEAGGRNEQFF. The J gene is TRBJ2-1, the V gene TRBV9; 7 bases agree with TRBD1. Germline values: CDR1 SGDLS, CDR2 YYNGEE. The CDR3 is 15 residues long. The ends lost 0 bases at V and 7 bases at J; junction bases unmatched: 7.

The chain has TRBV19 and TRBJ1-1; D is unclear. Germline V gene sequence: CDR1 LNHDA, CDR2 SQIVND (reference sequence). V lost 5 bases and J 6 bases, leaving 16 bases between the germline ends. CDR3 length: 14 residues. The CDR3 loop is CASSSGLGGPEAFF. The CDR3 coding sequence is TGTGCCAGTAGTTCAGGTTTGGGTGGGCCTGAAGCTTTCTTT.

This chain connects TRBV5-1 to TRBJ2-7; D may be TRBD2 (6 bases). V lost 0 bases, J lost 3 bases, and 13 bases lay in between. Per germline, CDR1 SGHRS and CDR2 YFSETQ. The length of the CDR3 is 15 residues. The CDR3 protein is CASSLAGGRGYEQYF. The CDR3 bases are TGCGCCAGCAGCTTGGCCGGAGGGCGGGGCTACGAGCAGTACTTC.

The genes are TRBV6-5 and TRBJ1-1; 9 bases line up with TRBD1. There are 12 residues in the CDR3. V was clipped by 6 bases and J by 9 bases; unmatched bases: 5. Germline loops: CDR1 MNHEY, CDR2 SVGAGI. This CDR3 reads CASRVGQGKAFF. The CDR3 DNA is TGTGCCAGCAGGGTGGGACAGGGAAAAGCTTTCTTT.

The rearrangement links TRBV18 to TRBJ2-3; TRBD2 matches 7 bases. The J segment lost 6 bases and the V segment lost 3 bases, leaving 6 bases of the junction unmatched. Germline CDR1 and CDR2: KGHSH and LQKENI. CDR3 length equals 14 residues. DNA of the CDR3: TGTGCCAGCTCACCCTTAGCGGGTGCCGATACGCAGTATTTT. It encodes CASSPLAGADTQYF.